This T cell receptor (beta chain) appears in the sequencing data of a study of graft-versus-host responses after intestinal transplantation. Study summary: Anti-thymocyte globulin induction, then tacrolimus and steroids for two to four years, went to all recipients.

Study-level findings and limits: Analysis identified GvH clones in recipient marrow, with some appearing first in ileum or blood.

Generated by immunoSEQ multiplex PCR, the TCRdb table keeps only in-frame clones and is missing some. This table holds over 80,000 clones, about nine tenths found once. Concerning this clone itself: The antigen remains unidentified.

The CDR3 is 15 residues long. Germline loops: CDR1 SNHLY, CDR2 FYNNEI. V was trimmed by 8 bases and J by 7 bases, leaving 18 bases between them. This chain joins TRBV2 and TRBJ1-6; D may be TRBD1 (6 bases). The receptor was derived from a human donor who was the organ donor for an intestinal transplant. Material: unstimulated CD4+ T cells sorted from spleen or lymph node cells, obtained before transplant. For the CDR3, the DNA is TGTGCCAGCTCAGGACAGTCTATACAAAATTCACCCCTCCACTTT. Translating gives CASSGQSIQNSPLHF.